This TCR beta chain was captured in a study of blood T cell repertoires in COVID-19. Seattle patients were enrolled while actively infected and followed longitudinally. Authors' methods: Using reference gene primer amplification, nucleated cell counts were estimated. Profiled with immunoSEQ multiplex PCR; TCRdb holds only in-frame clones, not every one. That table furnishes V, J and clone size, whereas the DNA furnished D and trimming. The sample has about 180,000 clones; approximately 81% are singletons. This clonotype was obtained from a person between 65 and 80 years old with COVID-19, enrolled during active disease. Input material: peripheral blood.

CDR3 bases: TGCGCCAGCAGCTCGAACAGGGTCCCGCTGTTTTTT. Protein product: CASSSNRVPLFF. The rearrangement joins TRBV5-1 to TRBJ2-2; D is perhaps TRBD1 (6 bases). V lost 3 bases, J lost 13 bases, and 13 bases lay in between. The CDR3 has 12 amino acids. Germline assignment: CDR1 SGHRS and CDR2 YFSETQ. Full variable domain (remainder filled in from reference TRBV5-1 and TRBJ2-2): KAGVTQTPRYLIKTRGQQVTLSCSPISGHRSVSWYQQTPGQGLQFLFEYFSETQRNKGNFPGRFSGRQFSNSRSEMNVSTLELGDSALYLCASSSNRVPLFFGEGSRLTVL.